This TCR beta chain stems from a study of blood T cell repertoires in COVID-19. Study-level background: The origin of the acute and convalescent COVID-19 samples was the United States, Italy and Spain. T cells, B-cell-depleted T cells, or PBMCs supplied cDNA or gDNA.

Per the authors' pipeline: Reference gene primer amplification yielded estimated nucleated cell counts. Clones were read by immunoSEQ multiplex PCR, and TCRdb kept only the in-frame ones, dropping some. Clonal size and the V and J genes are those of that table, whereas D and trimming came from the DNA. The sample records fewer than 250,000 clones, around four fifths being singletons. Sequencing was carried out using peripheral blood. The clonotype was recovered from a woman aged 60-75 years with active or convalescent COVID-19.

The CDR3 region is CASSAWTGVTYNSPLHF. The CDR3 DNA sequence: TGTGCCAGCAGCGCCTGGACAGGGGTGACCTATAATTCACCCCTCCACTTT. The chain links TRBV9 to TRBJ1-6, with 9 bases lining up with TRBD1. Germline trimming cut 3 bases from V and 2 bases from J; bases unmatched to any gene: 6. The CDR3 runs to 17 residues. Germline V lookup: CDR1 SGDLS, CDR2 YYNGEE.